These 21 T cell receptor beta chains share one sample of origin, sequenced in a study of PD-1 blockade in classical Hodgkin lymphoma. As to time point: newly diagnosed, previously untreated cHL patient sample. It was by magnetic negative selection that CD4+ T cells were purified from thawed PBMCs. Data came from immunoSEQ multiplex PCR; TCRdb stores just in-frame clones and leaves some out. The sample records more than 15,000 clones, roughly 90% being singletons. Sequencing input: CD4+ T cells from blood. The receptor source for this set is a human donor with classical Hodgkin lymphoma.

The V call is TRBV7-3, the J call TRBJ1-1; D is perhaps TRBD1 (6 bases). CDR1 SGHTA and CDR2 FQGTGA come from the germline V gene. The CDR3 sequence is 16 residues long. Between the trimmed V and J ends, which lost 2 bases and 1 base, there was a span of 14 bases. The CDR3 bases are TGTGCCAGCAGCTTATTACAAAGACAGGAGAACACTGAAGCTTTCTTT. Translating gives CASSLLQRQENTEAFF.

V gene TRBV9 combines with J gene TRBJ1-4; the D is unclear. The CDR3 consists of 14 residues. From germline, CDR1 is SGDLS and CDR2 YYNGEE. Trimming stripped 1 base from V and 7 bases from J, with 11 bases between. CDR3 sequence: CASSVRGSSEKLFF. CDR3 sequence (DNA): TGTGCCAGCAGCGTAAGAGGTTCGAGTGAAAAACTGTTTTTT. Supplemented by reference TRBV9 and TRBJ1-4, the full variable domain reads DSGVTQTPKHLITATGQRVTLRCSPRSGDLSVYWYQQSLDQGLQFLIQYYNGEERAKGNILERFSAQQFPDLHSELNLSSLELGDSALYFCASSVRGSSEKLFFGSGTQLSVL.

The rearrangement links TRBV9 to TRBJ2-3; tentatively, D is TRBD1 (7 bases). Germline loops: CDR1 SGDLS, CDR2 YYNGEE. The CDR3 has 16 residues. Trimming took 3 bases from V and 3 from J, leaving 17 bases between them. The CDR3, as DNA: TGTGCCAGCAGCGCAGGGGGAGGTAGAATGACAGATACGCAGTATTTT. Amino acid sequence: CASSAGGGRMTDTQYF.

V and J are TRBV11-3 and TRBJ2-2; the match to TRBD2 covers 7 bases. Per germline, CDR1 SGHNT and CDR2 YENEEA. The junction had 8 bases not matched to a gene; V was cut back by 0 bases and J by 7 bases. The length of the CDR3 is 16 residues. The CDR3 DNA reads TGTGCCAGCAGCTTAGAGGGCGGGAGATGGGGCGGGGAGCTGTTTTTT. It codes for CASSLEGGRWGGELFF. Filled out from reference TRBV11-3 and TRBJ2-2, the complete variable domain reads EAGVVQSPRYKIIEKKQPVAFWCNPISGHNTLYWYLQNLGQGPELLIRYENEEAVDDSQLPKDRFSAERLKGVDSTLKIQPAELGDSAVYLCASSLEGGRWGGELFFGEGSRLTVL.

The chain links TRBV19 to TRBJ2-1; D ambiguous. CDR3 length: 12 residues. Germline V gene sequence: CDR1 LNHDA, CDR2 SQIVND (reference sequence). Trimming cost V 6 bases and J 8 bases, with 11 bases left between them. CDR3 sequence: CASSLIWDEQFF. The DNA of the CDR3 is TGTGCCAGTAGCCTTATTTGGGATGAGCAGTTCTTC. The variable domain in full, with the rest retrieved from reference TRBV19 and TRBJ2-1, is DGGITQSPKYLFRKEGQNVTLSCEQNLNHDAMYWYRQDPGQGLRLIYYSQIVNDFQKGDIAEGYSVSREKKESFPLTVTSAQKNPTAFYLCASSLIWDEQFFGPGTRLTVL.

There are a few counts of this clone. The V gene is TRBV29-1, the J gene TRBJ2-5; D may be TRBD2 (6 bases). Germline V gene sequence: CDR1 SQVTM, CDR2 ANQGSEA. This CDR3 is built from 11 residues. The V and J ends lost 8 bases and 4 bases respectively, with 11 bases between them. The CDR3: CSLRLGETQYF. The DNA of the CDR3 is TGCAGCCTGAGACTAGGAGAGACCCAGTACTTC.

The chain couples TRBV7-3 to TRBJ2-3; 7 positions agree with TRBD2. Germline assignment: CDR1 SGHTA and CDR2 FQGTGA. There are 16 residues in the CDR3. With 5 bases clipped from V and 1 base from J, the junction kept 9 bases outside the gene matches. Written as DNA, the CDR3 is TGTGCCAGCAGCCCCACTAGCGCCCACGGCACAGATACGCAGTATTTT. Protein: CASSPTSAHGTDTQYF.

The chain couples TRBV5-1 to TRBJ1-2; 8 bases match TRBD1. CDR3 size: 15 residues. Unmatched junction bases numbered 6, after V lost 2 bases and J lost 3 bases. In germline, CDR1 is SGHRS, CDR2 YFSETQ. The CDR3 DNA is TGCGCCAGCAGCTTCCCAACAGGGGGAGACTATGGCTACACCTTC. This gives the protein CASSFPTGGDYGYTF.

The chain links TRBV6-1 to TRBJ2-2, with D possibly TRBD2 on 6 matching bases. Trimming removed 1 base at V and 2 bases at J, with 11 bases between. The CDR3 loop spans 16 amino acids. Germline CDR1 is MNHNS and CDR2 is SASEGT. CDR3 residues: CASSEGSSGNTGELFF. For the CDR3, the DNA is TGTGCCAGCAGTGAAGGGAGTAGCGGTAACACCGGGGAGCTGTTTTTT.

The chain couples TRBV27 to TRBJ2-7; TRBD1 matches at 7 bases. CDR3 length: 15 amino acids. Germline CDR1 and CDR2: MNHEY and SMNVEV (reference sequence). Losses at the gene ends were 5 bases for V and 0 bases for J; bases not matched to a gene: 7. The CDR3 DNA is TGTGCCAGCAGTCTACAGGGGTCGTTCTCCTACGAGCAGTACTTC. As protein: CASSLQGSFSYEQYF.

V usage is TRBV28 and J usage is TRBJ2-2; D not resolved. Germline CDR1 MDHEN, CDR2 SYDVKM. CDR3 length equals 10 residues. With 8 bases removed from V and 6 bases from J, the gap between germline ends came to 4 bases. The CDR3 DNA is TGTGCCAGCGGGTCCGGGGAGCTGTTTTTT. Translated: CASGSGELFF.

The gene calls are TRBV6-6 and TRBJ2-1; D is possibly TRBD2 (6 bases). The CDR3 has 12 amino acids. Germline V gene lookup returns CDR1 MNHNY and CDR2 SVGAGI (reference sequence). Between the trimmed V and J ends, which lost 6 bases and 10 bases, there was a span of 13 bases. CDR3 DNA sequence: TGTGCCAGCAGCCAGCGGGTTTTCGAGCAGTTCTTC. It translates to CASSQRVFEQFF.

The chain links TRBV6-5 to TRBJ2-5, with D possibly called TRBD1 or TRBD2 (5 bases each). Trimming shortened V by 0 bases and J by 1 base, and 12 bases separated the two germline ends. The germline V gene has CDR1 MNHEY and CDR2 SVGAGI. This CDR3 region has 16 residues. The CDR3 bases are TGTGCCAGCAGTTACTCGAGGCTCGGGGCCCAAGAGACCCAGTACTTC. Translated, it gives CASSYSRLGAQETQYF.

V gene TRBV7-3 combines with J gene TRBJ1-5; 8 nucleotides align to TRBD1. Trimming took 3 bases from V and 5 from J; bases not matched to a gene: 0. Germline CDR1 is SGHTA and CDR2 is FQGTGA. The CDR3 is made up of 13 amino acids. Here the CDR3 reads CASSLTGDQPQHF. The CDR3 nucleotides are TGTGCCAGCAGCTTGACAGGGGATCAGCCCCAGCATTTT.

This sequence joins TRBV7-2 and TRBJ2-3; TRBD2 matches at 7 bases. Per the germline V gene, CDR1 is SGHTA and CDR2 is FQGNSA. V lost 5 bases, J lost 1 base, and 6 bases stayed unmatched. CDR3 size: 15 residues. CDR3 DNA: TGTGCCAGCAGCGTCACTAGCGAGCGCACAGATACGCAGTATTTT. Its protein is CASSVTSERTDTQYF.

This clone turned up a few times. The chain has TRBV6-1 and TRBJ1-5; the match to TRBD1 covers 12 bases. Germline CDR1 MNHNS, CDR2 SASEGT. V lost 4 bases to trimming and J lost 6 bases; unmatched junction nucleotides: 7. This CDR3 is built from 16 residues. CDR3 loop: CASSGAGQGALQPQHF. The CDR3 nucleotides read TGTGCCAGCAGTGGGGCGGGACAGGGGGCTCTTCAGCCCCAGCATTTT.

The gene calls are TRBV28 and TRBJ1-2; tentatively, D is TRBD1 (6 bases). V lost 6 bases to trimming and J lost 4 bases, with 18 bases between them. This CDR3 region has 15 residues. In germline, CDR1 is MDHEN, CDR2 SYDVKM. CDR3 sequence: CASRGVDRTLYGYTF. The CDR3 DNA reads TGTGCCAGCAGGGGGGTAGACAGGACCCTCTATGGCTACACCTTC.

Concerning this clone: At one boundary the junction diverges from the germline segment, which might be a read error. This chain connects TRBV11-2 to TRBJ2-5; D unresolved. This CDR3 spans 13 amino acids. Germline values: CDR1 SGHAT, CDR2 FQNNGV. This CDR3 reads CAGSPVAQETQYF. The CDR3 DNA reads TGTGCCGGCAGCCCCGTAGCCCAAGAGACCCAGTACTTC.

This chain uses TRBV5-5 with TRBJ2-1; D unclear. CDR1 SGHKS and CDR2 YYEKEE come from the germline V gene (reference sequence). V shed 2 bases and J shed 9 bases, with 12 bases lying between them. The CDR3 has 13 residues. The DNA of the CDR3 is TGTGCCAGCAGCTTTGGGCGAGTTGGTGAGCAGTTCTTC. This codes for CASSFGRVGEQFF. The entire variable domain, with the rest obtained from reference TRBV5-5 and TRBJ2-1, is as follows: DAGVTQSPTHLIKTRGQQVTLRCSPISGHKSVSWYQQVLGQGPQFIFQYYEKEERGRGNFPDRFSARQFPNYSSELNVNALLLGDSALYLCASSFGRVGEQFFGPGTRLTVL.

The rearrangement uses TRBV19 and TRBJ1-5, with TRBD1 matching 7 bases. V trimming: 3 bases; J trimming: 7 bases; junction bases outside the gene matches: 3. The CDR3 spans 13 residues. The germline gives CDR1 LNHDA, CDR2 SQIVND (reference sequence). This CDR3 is CASSIQGGQPQHF. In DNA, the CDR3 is TGTGCCAGTAGTATCCAGGGGGGACAGCCCCAGCATTTT.

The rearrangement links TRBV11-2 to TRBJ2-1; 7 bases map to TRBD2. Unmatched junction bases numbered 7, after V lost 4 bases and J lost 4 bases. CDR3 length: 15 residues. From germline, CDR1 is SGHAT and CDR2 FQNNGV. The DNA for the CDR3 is TGTGCCAGCAGCTCGGTTAGCGGGTTGTACAATGAGCAGTTCTTC. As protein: CASSSVSGLYNEQFF.